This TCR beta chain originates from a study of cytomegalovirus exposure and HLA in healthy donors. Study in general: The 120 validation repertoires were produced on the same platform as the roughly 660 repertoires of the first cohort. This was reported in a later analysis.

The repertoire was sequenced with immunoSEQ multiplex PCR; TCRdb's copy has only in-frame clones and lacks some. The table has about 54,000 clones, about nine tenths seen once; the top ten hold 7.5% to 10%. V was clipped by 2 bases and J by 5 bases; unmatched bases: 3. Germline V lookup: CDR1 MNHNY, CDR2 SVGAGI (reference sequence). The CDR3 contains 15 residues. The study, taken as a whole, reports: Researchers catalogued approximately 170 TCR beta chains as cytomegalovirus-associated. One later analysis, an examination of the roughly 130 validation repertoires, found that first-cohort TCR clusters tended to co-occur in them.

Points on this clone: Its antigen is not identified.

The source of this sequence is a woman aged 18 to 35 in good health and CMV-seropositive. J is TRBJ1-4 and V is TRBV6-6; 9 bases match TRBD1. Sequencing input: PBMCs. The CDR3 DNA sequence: TGTGCCAGCAGTTACGGGACAGGGAGGAATGAAAAACTGTTTTTT. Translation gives CASSYGTGRNEKLFF.